This TCR beta chain was retrieved from a study of cytomegalovirus exposure and HLA in healthy donors. For the study at large: Among 150 million to 200 million T cells, an earlier analysis found 117 million unique TCR beta sequences.

Germline values: CDR1 MNHNS, CDR2 SASEGT. This CDR3 region has 14 residues. V lost 3 bases to trimming and J lost 0 bases, with 8 bases between them. PCR involved 60 Vbeta and 13 Jbeta primers. Repertoires were generated with immunoSEQ multiplex PCR, while TCRdb's copy carries only in-frame clones and drops some. The top ten hold roughly 1.5% of the sample, which has around 130,000 clones, more than 65% seen once. Findings and caveats of the study: Diagnosis of cytomegalovirus status made by the classifier reportedly showed high specificity and sensitivity. TCR beta chains numbering some 150 were designated cytomegalovirus-associated. CMV antigen specificity was confirmed in vitro for three CMV-associated chains.

A word on this clone: Its antigen is not known.

This chain links TRBV6-1 with TRBJ1-1; the D gene is possibly TRBD1 (6 bases). The receptor was derived from a woman younger than 35 in good health and CMV-seronegative. The sequenced sample was PBMCs. The CDR3 sequence is CASSDRGMNTEAFF. Here the CDR3 DNA reads TGTGCCAGCAGTGATAGGGGGATGAACACTGAAGCTTTCTTT.